This T cell receptor (beta chain) was observed in a study of response to subunit inactivated influenza vaccine. Germline V gene lookup returns CDR1 ENHRY and CDR2 SYGVKD. The V segment lost 7 bases and the J segment 0 bases; nucleotides outside the gene matches: 13. This CDR3 has 17 residues. TCRdb itself ran the RT-PCR reads through MiXCR, one entry per CDR3 protein. The table includes hundreds of thousands of distinct CDR3 sequences, around 10% detected once. This clonotype was counted a few times. These data also featured in a second study, about T cells expressing NK-cell markers. According to that study: With UMIs, 5'RACE template switching was used to make TCR beta cDNA.

Sequenced here: PBMCs from blood, sampled on the day of vaccination. The receptor was derived from a man aged 45-65 years who received an inactivated influenza vaccine. V usage is TRBV10-3 and J usage is TRBJ2-7, with 9 bases fitting TRBD1. Here the CDR3 reads CAITDRNRGPLSYEQYF. CDR3 nucleotides: TGTGCCATCACCGACAGGAACAGGGGGCCCCTCTCCTACGAGCAGTACTTC.